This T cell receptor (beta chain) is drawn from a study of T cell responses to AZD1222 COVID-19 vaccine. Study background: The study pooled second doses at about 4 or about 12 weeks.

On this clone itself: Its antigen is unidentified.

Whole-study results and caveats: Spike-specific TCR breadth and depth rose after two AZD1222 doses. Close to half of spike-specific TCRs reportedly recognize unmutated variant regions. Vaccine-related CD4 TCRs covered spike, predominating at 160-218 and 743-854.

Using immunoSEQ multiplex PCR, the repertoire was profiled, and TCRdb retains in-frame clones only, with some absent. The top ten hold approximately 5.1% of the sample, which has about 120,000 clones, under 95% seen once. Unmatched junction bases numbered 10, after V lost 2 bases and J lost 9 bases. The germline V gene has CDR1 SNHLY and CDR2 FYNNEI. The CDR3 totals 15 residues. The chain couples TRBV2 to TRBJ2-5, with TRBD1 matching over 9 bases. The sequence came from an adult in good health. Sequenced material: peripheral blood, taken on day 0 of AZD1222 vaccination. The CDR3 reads CASSEWTGALEAQYF. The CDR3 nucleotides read TGTGCCAGCAGTGAATGGACAGGGGCCCTCGAGGCCCAGTACTTC.